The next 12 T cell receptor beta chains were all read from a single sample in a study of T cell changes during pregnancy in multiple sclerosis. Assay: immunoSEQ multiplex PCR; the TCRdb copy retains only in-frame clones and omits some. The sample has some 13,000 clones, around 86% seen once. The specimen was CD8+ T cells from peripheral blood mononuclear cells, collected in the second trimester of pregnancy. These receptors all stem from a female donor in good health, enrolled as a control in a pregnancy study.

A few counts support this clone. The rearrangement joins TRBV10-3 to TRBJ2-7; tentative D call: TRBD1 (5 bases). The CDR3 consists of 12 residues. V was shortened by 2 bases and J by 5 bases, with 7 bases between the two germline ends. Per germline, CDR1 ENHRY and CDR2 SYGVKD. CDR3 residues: CAISEIGDEQYF. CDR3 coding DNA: TGTGCCATCAGTGAGATAGGGGACGAGCAGTACTTC.

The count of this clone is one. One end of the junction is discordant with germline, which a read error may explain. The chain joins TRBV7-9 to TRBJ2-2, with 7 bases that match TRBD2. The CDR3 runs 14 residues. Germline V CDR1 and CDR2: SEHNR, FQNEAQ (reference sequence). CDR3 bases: TGTGCCAGCAGCTTAAATCTGGAAGGGAGGGAGCTGCTTTTT. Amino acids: CASSLNLEGRELLF.

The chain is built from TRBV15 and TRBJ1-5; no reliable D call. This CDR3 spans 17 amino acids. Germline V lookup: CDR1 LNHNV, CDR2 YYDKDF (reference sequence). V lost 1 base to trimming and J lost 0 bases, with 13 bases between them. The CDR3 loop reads CATSRGSADYSNQPQHF. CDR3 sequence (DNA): TGTGCCACCAGCAGAGGCTCGGCAGACTATAGCAATCAGCCCCAGCATTTT.

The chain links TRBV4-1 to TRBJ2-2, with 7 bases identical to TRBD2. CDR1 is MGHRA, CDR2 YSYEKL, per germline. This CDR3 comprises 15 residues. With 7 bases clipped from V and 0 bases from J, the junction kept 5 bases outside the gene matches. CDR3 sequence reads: CASIGAGANTGELFF. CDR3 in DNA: TGCGCCAGCATCGGGGCGGGGGCGAACACCGGGGAGCTGTTTTTT.

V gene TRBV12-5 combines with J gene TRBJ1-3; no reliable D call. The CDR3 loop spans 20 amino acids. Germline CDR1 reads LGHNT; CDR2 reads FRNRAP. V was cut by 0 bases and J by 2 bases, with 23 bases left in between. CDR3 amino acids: CASGLVRRHLTPTAGNTIYF. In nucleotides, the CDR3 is TGTGCTAGTGGTTTGGTACGTAGACACCTTACTCCAACAGCTGGAAACACCATATATTTT.

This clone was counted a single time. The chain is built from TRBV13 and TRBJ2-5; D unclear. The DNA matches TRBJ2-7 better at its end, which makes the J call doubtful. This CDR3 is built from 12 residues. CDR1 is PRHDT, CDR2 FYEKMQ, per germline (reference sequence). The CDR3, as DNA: TGTGCCAGCAGTTACAGAAATCACGAGCAGTACTTC. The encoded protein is CASSYRNHEQYF.

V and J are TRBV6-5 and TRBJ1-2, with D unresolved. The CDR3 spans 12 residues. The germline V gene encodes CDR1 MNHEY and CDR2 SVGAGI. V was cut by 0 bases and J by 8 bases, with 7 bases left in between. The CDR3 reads CASSYSEGGYTF. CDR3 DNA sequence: TGTGCCAGCAGTTACTCCGAGGGAGGCTACACCTTC.

CDR3 loop: CASSTGTGGHEQYF. CDR3 nucleotides: TGTGCCAGCAGTACCGGGACAGGGGGCCACGAGCAGTACTTC. The V call is TRBV27, the J call TRBJ2-7; 12 positions agree with TRBD1. Germline assignment: CDR1 MNHEY and CDR2 SMNVEV (reference sequence). This CDR3 has 14 amino acids. The trim removed 5 bases at V and 5 bases at J, leaving 4 bases unmatched.

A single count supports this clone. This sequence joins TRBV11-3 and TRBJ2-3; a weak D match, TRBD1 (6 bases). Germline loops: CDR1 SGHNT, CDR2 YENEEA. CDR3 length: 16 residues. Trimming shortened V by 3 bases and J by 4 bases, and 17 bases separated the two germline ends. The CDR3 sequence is CASSFGAGAYADTQYF. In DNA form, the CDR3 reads TGTGCCAGCAGCTTCGGGGCAGGGGCCTACGCAGATACGCAGTATTTT.

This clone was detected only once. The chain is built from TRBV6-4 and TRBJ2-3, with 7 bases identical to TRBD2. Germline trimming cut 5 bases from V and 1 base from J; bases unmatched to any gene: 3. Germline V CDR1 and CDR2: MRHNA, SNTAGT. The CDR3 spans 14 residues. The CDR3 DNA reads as TGTGCCAGCAGTTATGCGGGGGGCACAGATACGCAGTATTTT. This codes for CASSYAGGTDTQYF.

CDR3 nucleotide sequence: TGTGCCAGCAGCCTATCCGGGAGCTACGAGCAGTACTTC. Its protein is CASSLSGSYEQYF. The J gene is TRBJ2-7, the V gene TRBV13; TRBD2 is a possible D gene (6 bases). The CDR3 has 13 residues. The germline CDR1 and CDR2 sequences are PRHDT and FYEKMQ (reference sequence). V gave up 5 bases and J gave up 3 bases, with 11 bases separating them.

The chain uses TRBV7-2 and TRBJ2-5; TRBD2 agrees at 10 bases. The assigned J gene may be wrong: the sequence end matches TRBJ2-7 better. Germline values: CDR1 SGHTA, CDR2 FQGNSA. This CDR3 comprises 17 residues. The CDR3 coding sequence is TGTGCCAGCAGCTTAGGGGGAGCGGGGGGGAAACCCTACGAGCAGTACTTC. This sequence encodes CASSLGGAGGKPYEQYF.